This T cell receptor (beta chain) was documented in a study of neurological immune-mediated disorders. This clonotype was found many times. Its antigen remains unidentified. Points from the study as a whole: CDR3 amino acid sequences found in expanded clones were never shared across subjects, suggesting private repertoires in all groups.

It was blood bank volunteers in Maryland, USA who made up the healthy controls. One entry per CDR3 protein results from TCRdb running MiXCR on the 5' RACE reads. The sample records roughly 22,000 distinct CDR3 sequences, roughly 6.2% being singletons. The CDR3 has 13 residues. The V end lost 5 bases, the J end lost 0 bases, and 7 bases lay between the germline ends. CDR1 and CDR2 (germline): SGHNT, YENEEA. Sample: CD8+ T cells from blood. The chain has TRBV11-3 and TRBJ1-1, with D perhaps matching TRBD1 (5 bases). The sequence was obtained from a young man in good health. The CDR3 here is CASSGGLNTEAFF. The DNA for the CDR3 is TGTGCCAGCAGCGGGGGTTTGAACACTGAAGCTTTCTTT. The entire variable domain, with the rest obtained from reference TRBV11-3 and TRBJ1-1, is as follows: EAGVVQSPRYKIIEKKQPVAFWCNPISGHNTLYWYLQNLGQGPELLIRYENEEAVDDSQLPKDRFSAERLKGVDSTLKIQPAELGDSAVYLCASSGGLNTEAFFGQGTRLTVV.